The clone carrying this TCR beta chain was observed a single time. Germline V lookup: CDR1 LGHDT, CDR2 YNNKEL (reference sequence). The CDR3 is 15 residues long. V lost 0 bases and J 3 bases, leaving 11 bases between the germline ends. These data come from a study of PD-1 and CTLA-4 blockade in melanoma. Repertoires were generated with immunoSEQ multiplex PCR, while TCRdb's copy carries only in-frame clones and drops some. The data show roughly 30,000 clones, about 87% seen once. The chain employs TRBV3-1 (or the pseudogene TRBV3-2) and TRBJ1-1, with D hard to call. This specimen consisted of CD8+ T cells from peripheral blood, obtained from a patient given anti-PD-1 treatment. The sequence derives from a human donor with melanoma. The CDR3 spells CASSQDSGIDTEAFF. Written as DNA, the CDR3 is TGTGCCAGCAGCCAAGATAGCGGGATCGACACTGAAGCTTTCTTT.